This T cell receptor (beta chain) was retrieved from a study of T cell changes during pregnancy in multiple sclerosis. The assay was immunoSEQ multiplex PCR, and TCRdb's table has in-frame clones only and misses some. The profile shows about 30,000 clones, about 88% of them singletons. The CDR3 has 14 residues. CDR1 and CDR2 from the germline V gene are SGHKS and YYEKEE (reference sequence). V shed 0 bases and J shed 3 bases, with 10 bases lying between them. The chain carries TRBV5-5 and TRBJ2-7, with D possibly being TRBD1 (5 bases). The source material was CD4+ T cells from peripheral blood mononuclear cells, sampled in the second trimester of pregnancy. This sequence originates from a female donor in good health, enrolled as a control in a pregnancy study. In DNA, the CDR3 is TGTGCCAGCAGCTTGGTTACAGGTAACTACGAGCAGTACTTC. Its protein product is CASSLVTGNYEQYF.